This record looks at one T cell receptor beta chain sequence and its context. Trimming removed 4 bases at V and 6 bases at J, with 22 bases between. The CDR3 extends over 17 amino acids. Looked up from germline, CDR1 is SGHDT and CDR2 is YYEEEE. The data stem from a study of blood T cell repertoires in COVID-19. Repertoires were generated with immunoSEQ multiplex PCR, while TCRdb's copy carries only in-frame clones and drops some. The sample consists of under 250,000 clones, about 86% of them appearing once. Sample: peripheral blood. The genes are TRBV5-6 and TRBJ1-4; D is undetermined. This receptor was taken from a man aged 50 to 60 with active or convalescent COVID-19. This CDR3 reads CASSPQILGGRDEKLFF. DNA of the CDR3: TGTGCCAGCAGCCCTCAAATCCTCGGAGGGAGGGATGAAAAACTGTTTTTT.